Listed below are T cell receptor beta chains from one sample, sequenced in a study of radiotherapy plus CTLA-4 blockade in lung cancer. The repertoire was sequenced with immunoSEQ multiplex PCR; TCRdb's copy has only in-frame clones and lacks some. The sample records around 49,000 clones, approximately 81% being singletons. The sequences come from peripheral blood, collected from a patient treated with radiotherapy plus ipilimumab. These receptor sequences come from a human donor with non-small cell lung cancer whose response to radiotherapy plus ipilimumab could not be evaluated. CDR3s include the opening cysteine and the closing phenylalanine or tryptophan. The D gene is left open where the match is weak. Only some rows state a clone size, as once, few, many or a class for expanded clones.

abundance: .; j_gene: TRBJ2-1; d_gene: .; v_gene: TRBV6-5; CDR3aa: CASSYTTGSSYNEQFF; CDR3nt: TGTGCCAGCAGTTACACCACAGGGAGCTCCTACAATGAGCAGTTCTTC
abundance: .; j_gene: TRBJ1-5; d_gene: .; v_gene: TRBV10-2; CDR3aa: CASSEAGLKDQPQHF; CDR3nt: TGCGCCAGCAGTGAAGCCGGGTTGAAGGATCAGCCCCAGCATTTT
abundance: .; j_gene: TRBJ2-3; d_gene: .; v_gene: TRBV9; CDR3aa: CASSVSPGQGTDTQYF; CDR3nt: TGTGCCAGCAGCGTGAGCCCTGGTCAGGGAACAGATACGCAGTATTTT
abundance: .; j_gene: TRBJ2-7; d_gene: .; v_gene: TRBV9; CDR3aa: CASSLTGTMNDEQYF; CDR3nt: TGTGCCAGCAGCTTAACAGGGACGATGAACGACGAGCAGTACTTC
abundance: .; j_gene: TRBJ2-5; d_gene: TRBD2; v_gene: TRBV5-1; CDR3aa: CASSLAGAGGPYRETQYF; CDR3nt: TGCGCCAGCAGCTTGGCCGGAGCGGGAGGGCCCTATCGAGAGACCCAGTACTTC
abundance: .; j_gene: TRBJ1-5; d_gene: .; v_gene: TRBV28; CDR3aa: CASSPLGQLNQPQHF; CDR3nt: TGTGCCAGCAGTCCCCTGGGGCAGCTTAATCAGCCCCAGCATTTT
abundance: .; j_gene: TRBJ1-2; d_gene: TRBD1; v_gene: TRBV5-4; CDR3aa: CASSLGQSNYGYTF; CDR3nt: TGTGCCAGCAGTTTGGGACAGTCTAACTATGGCTACACCTTC
abundance: .; j_gene: TRBJ2-3; d_gene: .; v_gene: TRBV5-1; CDR3aa: CASSLATTSRDTQYF; CDR3nt: TGCGCCAGCAGCTTGGCAACTACCTCAAGGGATACGCAGTATTTT
abundance: .; j_gene: TRBJ2-7; d_gene: .; v_gene: TRBV20-1; CDR3aa: CSLDGAYEQYF; CDR3nt: TGCAGTCTTGACGGGGCCTACGAGCAGTACTTC
abundance: .; j_gene: TRBJ1-2; d_gene: .; v_gene: TRBV19; CDR3aa: CASGKGFYGYTF; CDR3nt: TGTGCCAGTGGGAAGGGGTTCTATGGCTACACCTTC
abundance: .; j_gene: TRBJ2-3; d_gene: .; v_gene: TRBV4-2; CDR3aa: CASSQETGPSTDTQYF; CDR3nt: TGTGCCAGCAGCCAAGAGACAGGACCTAGCACAGATACGCAGTATTTT
abundance: .; j_gene: TRBJ1-5; d_gene: .; v_gene: TRBV27; CDR3aa: CASSLIPPQIYGSNQPQHF; CDR3nt: TGTGCCAGCAGTTTAATCCCCCCCCAGATATATGGTAGCAATCAGCCCCAGCATTTT
abundance: .; j_gene: TRBJ2-3; d_gene: .; v_gene: TRBV28; CDR3aa: CASSLDLAQGTDTQYF; CDR3nt: TGTGCCAGCAGTTTAGACTTGGCACAGGGCACAGATACGCAGTATTTT
abundance: once; j_gene: TRBJ2-1; d_gene: .; v_gene: TRBV1; CDR3aa: CTSLAGGFVDEQFF; CDR3nt: TGCACCAGTCTAGCGGGAGGGTTTGTGGATGAGCAGTTCTTC
abundance: .; j_gene: TRBJ2-3; d_gene: TRBD2; v_gene: TRBV2; CDR3aa: CASMRAGATDTQYF; CDR3nt: TGTGCCAGCATGCGAGCGGGAGCCACAGATACGCAGTATTTT
abundance: .; j_gene: TRBJ2-1; d_gene: .; v_gene: TRBV5-5; CDR3aa: CASSSPLRSNEQFF; CDR3nt: TGTGCCAGCAGCTCCCCGCTACGATCTAATGAGCAGTTCTTC
abundance: .; j_gene: TRBJ1-2; d_gene: TRBD1; v_gene: TRBV6-6; CDR3aa: CASLPGTGENGYTF; CDR3nt: TGTGCCTCCCTTCCGGGGACAGGGGAGAATGGCTACACCTTC
abundance: once; j_gene: TRBJ1-1; d_gene: .; v_gene: TRBV11-2; CDR3aa: CASSVRGAGTEAFF; CDR3nt: TGTGCCAGCAGCGTCAGAGGAGCGGGCACTGAAGCTTTCTTT
abundance: .; j_gene: TRBJ2-7; d_gene: TRBD1; v_gene: TRBV10-3; CDR3aa: CAISESGKTGNEQYF; CDR3nt: TGTGCCATCAGTGAGTCCGGAAAGACAGGGAACGAGCAGTACTTC
abundance: .; j_gene: TRBJ2-1; d_gene: TRBD2; v_gene: TRBV5-1; CDR3aa: CASSPLADNEQFF; CDR3nt: TGCGCCAGCAGCCCACTAGCGGACAATGAGCAGTTCTTC
abundance: .; j_gene: TRBJ2-6; d_gene: .; v_gene: TRBV7-2; CDR3aa: CASSTASAGANVLTF; CDR3nt: TGTGCCAGCAGCACCGCTAGCGCTGGGGCCAACGTCCTGACTTTC
abundance: .; j_gene: TRBJ1-2; d_gene: .; v_gene: TRBV28; CDR3aa: CASSTRQEARYGYTF; CDR3nt: TGTGCCAGCAGTACCCGACAGGAGGCGCGTTATGGCTACACCTTC
abundance: .; j_gene: TRBJ1-1; d_gene: .; v_gene: TRBV2; CDR3aa: CASCERRGVNTEAFF; CDR3nt: TGTGCCAGCTGCGAGCGGCGGGGGGTGAACACTGAAGCTTTCTTT
abundance: .; j_gene: TRBJ2-2; d_gene: TRBD1; v_gene: TRBV28; CDR3aa: CASSLDRTHGELFF; CDR3nt: TGTGCCAGCAGCCTGGACAGGACACACGGGGAGCTGTTTTTT
abundance: .; j_gene: TRBJ2-7; d_gene: TRBD1; v_gene: TRBV7-3; CDR3aa: CASSAGQGNYEQYF; CDR3nt: TGTGCCAGCAGCGCGGGACAGGGAAACTACGAGCAGTACTTC
abundance: once; j_gene: TRBJ2-1; d_gene: TRBD1; v_gene: TRBV4-1; CDR3aa: CASSQDKAEGAASYNEQFF; CDR3nt: TGCGCCAGCAGCCAAGATAAGGCTGAGGGGGCGGCCTCCTACAATGAGCAGTTCTTC
abundance: .; j_gene: TRBJ2-3; d_gene: .; v_gene: TRBV5-4; CDR3aa: CASSLQGDTQYF; CDR3nt: TGTGCCAGCAGCCTCCAGGGGGATACGCAGTATTTT
abundance: .; j_gene: TRBJ1-1; d_gene: .; v_gene: TRBV19; CDR3aa: CASSMGVTAGTEAFF; CDR3nt: TGTGCCAGTAGTATGGGCGTTACAGCCGGCACTGAAGCTTTCTTT
abundance: .; j_gene: TRBJ2-1; d_gene: TRBD2; v_gene: TRBV28; CDR3aa: CASSFLSTSGSNEQFF; CDR3nt: TGTGCCAGCAGTTTTTTGTCGACTAGCGGGAGCAATGAGCAGTTCTTC
abundance: .; j_gene: TRBJ1-1; d_gene: .; v_gene: TRBV11-3; CDR3aa: CASSLTIDSAEAFF; CDR3nt: TGTGCCAGCAGCTTAACTATAGACAGTGCTGAAGCTTTCTTT
abundance: .; j_gene: TRBJ1-3; d_gene: .; v_gene: TRBV6-5; CDR3aa: CASSLGTSSGNTIYF; CDR3nt: TGTGCCAGCAGTCTAGGGACTAGCTCTGGAAACACCATATATTTT
abundance: .; j_gene: TRBJ2-1; d_gene: .; v_gene: TRBV4-2; CDR3aa: CASSQERLDYNEQFF; CDR3nt: TGTGCCAGCAGCCAAGAGCGACTAGACTACAATGAGCAGTTCTTC
abundance: .; j_gene: TRBJ2-7; d_gene: TRBD1; v_gene: TRBV7-3; CDR3aa: CASSEQGAGEQYF; CDR3nt: TGTGCCAGCAGCGAGCAGGGGGCCGGCGAGCAGTACTTC
abundance: .; j_gene: TRBJ1-5; d_gene: .; v_gene: TRBV19; CDR3aa: CASSIFSRYYSNQPQHF; CDR3nt: TGTGCCAGTAGTATCTTTTCCCGGTACTATAGCAATCAGCCCCAGCATTTT
abundance: .; j_gene: TRBJ1-2; d_gene: .; v_gene: TRBV28; CDR3aa: CASSRGGGNGYTF; CDR3nt: TGTGCCAGCAGTCGAGGGGGGGGTAATGGCTACACCTTC
abundance: once; j_gene: TRBJ1-5; d_gene: TRBD1; v_gene: TRBV7-2; CDR3aa: CASSEGQGIQPQHF; CDR3nt: TGTGCCAGCAGCGAAGGACAGGGAATTCAGCCCCAGCATTTT
abundance: .; j_gene: TRBJ1-5; d_gene: .; v_gene: TRBV7-2; CDR3aa: CASSLTIAGNQPQHF; CDR3nt: TGTGCCAGCAGCTTAACAATAGCGGGAAATCAGCCCCAGCATTTT
abundance: .; j_gene: TRBJ2-3; d_gene: TRBD2; v_gene: TRBV5-1; CDR3aa: CASSLGLASSTDTQYF; CDR3nt: TGCGCCAGCAGCTTGGGACTAGCGTCTAGCACAGATACGCAGTATTTT
abundance: .; j_gene: TRBJ2-3; d_gene: TRBD2; v_gene: TRBV4-1; CDR3aa: CASSRGGRSTDTQYF; CDR3nt: TGCGCCAGCAGCCGGGGGGGGAGGAGCACAGATACGCAGTATTTT
abundance: .; j_gene: TRBJ2-1; d_gene: TRBD2; v_gene: TRBV18; CDR3aa: CASSQGLALSYNEQFF; CDR3nt: TGTGCCAGCTCACAGGGACTAGCCCTCTCCTACAATGAGCAGTTCTTC
abundance: .; j_gene: TRBJ2-5; d_gene: TRBD2; v_gene: TRBV7-3; CDR3aa: CASSLIAGVQETQYF; CDR3nt: TGTGCCAGCAGCTTAATAGCGGGAGTTCAAGAGACCCAGTACTTC
abundance: .; j_gene: TRBJ1-1; d_gene: .; v_gene: TRBV18; CDR3aa: CASAGAGNTEAFF; CDR3nt: TGTGCCAGCGCAGGGGCGGGTAACACTGAAGCTTTCTTT
abundance: once; j_gene: TRBJ1-5; d_gene: .; v_gene: TRBV27; CDR3aa: CASSRHRTEGIAPQHF; CDR3nt: TGTGCCAGCAGTCGACACAGGACGGAGGGAATCGCGCCCCAGCATTTT
abundance: .; j_gene: TRBJ2-1; d_gene: TRBD2; v_gene: TRBV27; CDR3aa: CASSPRTSGLRSYNEQFF; CDR3nt: TGTGCCAGCAGTCCCCGGACTAGCGGGTTACGGTCCTACAATGAGCAGTTCTTC
abundance: .; j_gene: TRBJ2-7; d_gene: TRBD1; v_gene: TRBV11-2; CDR3aa: CASSLRDKDRGEQYF; CDR3nt: TGTGCCAGCAGCCTAAGGGATAAGGACAGGGGAGAGCAGTACTTC
abundance: .; j_gene: TRBJ2-1; d_gene: TRBD1; v_gene: TRBV2; CDR3aa: CASSERTGGSYNEQFF; CDR3nt: TGTGCCAGCAGTGAAAGGACAGGGGGCTCCTACAATGAGCAGTTCTTC
abundance: .; j_gene: TRBJ2-3; d_gene: .; v_gene: TRBV11-1; CDR3aa: CASSLGTGLSTDTQYF; CDR3nt: TGTGCCAGCAGCTTAGGTACAGGGTTGAGTACAGATACGCAGTATTTT